The next 10 T cell receptor beta chains were all read from a single sample in a study of beta chain features in type 1 diabetes. Every isolated RNA sample was fully reverse transcribed, so sequencing captured expressed TCRB transcripts. Assay: immunoSEQ multiplex PCR; the TCRdb copy retains only in-frame clones and omits some. The data hold 150,000 to 190,000 clones, with about 8.5% observed a single time. Sequenced material: central memory CD4+ T cells from blood. The receptors originated from a man aged 18 to 35 in good health.

This clone was observed a handful of times. One junction end disagrees with the germline gene, perhaps due to a read error. The chain is built from TRBV28 and TRBJ2-1; 7 bases are a match to TRBD2. Germline V gene data show CDR1 as MDHEN and CDR2 as SYDVKM. This CDR3 contains 16 residues. The CDR3 is CASILGGSFSYNEQFF. CDR3 bases: TGTGCCAGCATTTTAGGCGGGAGTTTTTCCTACAATGAGCAGTTCTTC.

The V call is TRBV9, the J call TRBJ2-3; 7 nucleotides line up with TRBD2. Per the germline V gene, CDR1 is SGDLS and CDR2 is YYNGEE. The CDR3 consists of 16 residues. V was pared by 2 bases and J by 5 bases, with 11 bases of the junction left unmatched. The CDR3, as DNA: TGTGCCAGCAGCGTCAGCGGCGGGAGTGCTGGAGATACGCAGTATTTT. Protein: CASSVSGGSAGDTQYF.

This clone was seen a handful of times. The J gene is TRBJ1-1, the V gene TRBV28; D may be TRBD1 (6 bases). The CDR3 covers 15 residues. Germline V gene data show CDR1 as MDHEN and CDR2 as SYDVKM. V lost 1 base and J 0 bases, leaving 9 bases between the germline ends. As DNA, the CDR3 is TGTGCCAGCAGTTTATCCAGGGGAGTGAACACTGAAGCTTTCTTT. Encoded protein: CASSLSRGVNTEAFF.

The chain carries TRBV28 and TRBJ1-1; 9 nucleotides agree with TRBD1. The CDR3 covers 14 residues. Unmatched junction bases numbered 5, after V lost 5 bases and J lost 4 bases. Germline V lookup: CDR1 MDHEN, CDR2 SYDVKM. The CDR3 region has the DNA TGTGCCAGCAGTACAGGGGGCGGAGGCACTGAAGCTTTCTTT. Encoded protein: CASSTGGGGTEAFF. Combining the CDR3 with reference TRBV28 and TRBJ1-1 gives the whole variable domain DVKVTQSSRYLVKRTGEKVFLECVQDMDHENMFWYRQDPGLGLRLIYFSYDVKMKEKGDIPEGYSVSREKKERFSLILESASTNQTSMYLCASSTGGGGTEAFFGQGTRLTVV.

This chain joins TRBV5-1 and TRBJ2-7; TRBD2 agrees at 8 bases. J was trimmed by 2 bases and V by 2 bases; bases with no gene match: 3. Germline values: CDR1 SGHRS, CDR2 YFSETQ. The CDR3 length is 14 residues. The CDR3 region has the DNA TGCGCCAGCAGCTTTACTAGCGGTACCTACGAGCAGTACTTC. Translating it yields CASSFTSGTYEQYF.

This clone was recorded a few times. This chain connects TRBV5-1 to TRBJ1-2, with TRBD1 identical over 8 bases. Germline CDR1 SGHRS, CDR2 YFSETQ. This CDR3 comprises 15 residues. The junction had 9 bases not matched to a gene; V was cut back by 6 bases and J by 2 bases. CDR3 residues: CASTYGNRGNYGYTF. CDR3 nucleotide sequence: TGCGCCAGCACTTACGGTAACAGGGGGAACTATGGCTACACCTTC.

Ten or more counts support this clone. The V gene is TRBV28, the J gene TRBJ2-7; the match to TRBD1 covers 8 bases. The CDR3 sequence is 11 residues long. With V trimmed by 7 bases and J by 6 bases, 2 bases remained unmatched. Germline V gene data show CDR1 as MDHEN and CDR2 as SYDVKM. For the CDR3, the DNA is TGTGCCAGCACAGGGGGCTTCGAGCAGTACTTC. Its translation is CASTGGFEQYF.

This clone came up a few times. The chain combines TRBV6-7 with TRBJ2-3; TRBD2 agrees at 11 bases. TRBV6-7 falls under the ORF class, with uncertain function. V was pared by 7 bases and J by 2 bases, with 11 bases of the junction left unmatched. The CDR3 consists of 17 residues. DNA for the CDR3: TGTGCCAGCACCTTCCTTCGACTAGCGGGATCCACAGATACGCAGTATTTT. It specifies CASTFLRLAGSTDTQYF.

V and J are TRBV5-1 and TRBJ2-1; D not resolved. V shed 4 bases and J shed 0 bases, with 14 bases lying between them. CDR1 is SGHRS and CDR2 is YFSETQ in the germline V gene. The CDR3 has 16 amino acids. This chain's CDR3 is CASSALQLSSYNEQFF. The CDR3 nucleotides read TGCGCCAGCAGCGCCCTACAGCTGAGCTCCTACAATGAGCAGTTCTTC.

V usage is TRBV5-1 and J usage is TRBJ2-7, with a weak D call TRBD1 (6 bases). The CDR3 totals 14 residues. V lost 5 bases and J 2 bases, leaving 14 bases between the germline ends. The germline V gene has CDR1 SGHRS and CDR2 YFSETQ. CDR3 nucleotides: TGCGCCAGCAGGAGCGGACAGATAGCCTACGAGCAGTACTTC. The encoded protein is CASRSGQIAYEQYF.